The T cell receptor (beta chain) under discussion was sequenced for a study of blood T cells in healthy people across ages. General study findings and limits: Roughly linearly, TCR beta diversity per million T cells fell as age increased.

The CDR3 loop spans 14 amino acids. The germline V and J ends were trimmed by 2 bases and 2 bases, with 9 bases remaining between them. The germline CDR1 and CDR2 sequences are SGHTA and FQGNSA. A few counts support this clonotype. Its antigen is still unknown. For the second PCR, which ran for 7 to 11 cycles, a sample-barcoded 5' primer and a J-beta primer mix were used. Using its own MiXCR run on the 5' RACE reads, TCRdb lists one record per CDR3 protein. This sample carries some 760,000 distinct CDR3 sequences, more than 20% of them seen once, and the ten largest clones take 9.4%. Isolated per sample were at least 7 million PBMCs. These data are also associated with another study on T cells of mothers and their children. In that study: Sample barcodes and 2-4 random nucleotides came from the second PCR's M1S primer.

Specimen: blood. The clonotype originates from a boy aged 10-17 years in good health. The chain carries TRBV7-2 and TRBJ1-1; no reliable D call. CDR3 sequence (DNA): TGTGCCAGCAGCTTAACATACCTTAACACTGAAGCTTTCTTT. Its translation: CASSLTYLNTEAFF.